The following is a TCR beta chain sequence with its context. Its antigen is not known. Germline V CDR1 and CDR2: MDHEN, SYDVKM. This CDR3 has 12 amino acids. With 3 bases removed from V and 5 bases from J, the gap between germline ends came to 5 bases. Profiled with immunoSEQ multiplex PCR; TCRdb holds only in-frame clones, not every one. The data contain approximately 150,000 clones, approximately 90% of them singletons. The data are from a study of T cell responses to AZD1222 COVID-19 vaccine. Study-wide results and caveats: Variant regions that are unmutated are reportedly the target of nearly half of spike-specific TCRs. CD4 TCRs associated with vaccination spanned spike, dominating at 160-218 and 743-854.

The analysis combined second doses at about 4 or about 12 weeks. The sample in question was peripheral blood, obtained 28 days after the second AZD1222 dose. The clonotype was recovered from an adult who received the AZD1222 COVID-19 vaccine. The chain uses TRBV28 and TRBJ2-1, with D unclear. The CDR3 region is CASSFWNNEQFF. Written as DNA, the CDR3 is TGTGCCAGCAGTTTCTGGAACAATGAGCAGTTCTTC. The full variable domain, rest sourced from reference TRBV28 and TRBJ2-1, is DVKVTQSSRYLVKRTGEKVFLECVQDMDHENMFWYRQDPGLGLRLIYFSYDVKMKEKGDIPEGYSVSREKKERFSLILESASTNQTSMYLCASSFWNNEQFFGPGTRLTVL.